These 11 T cell receptor beta chains came from one sample sequenced in a study of PD-1 blockade in classical Hodgkin lymphoma. Generated by immunoSEQ multiplex PCR, the TCRdb table keeps only in-frame clones and is missing some. The sample holds about 24,000 clones, about 90% seen once. As for time point: newly diagnosed, previously untreated cHL patient sample. Isolation of CD4+ T cells from thawed PBMCs was performed by magnetic negative selection. What was sequenced was CD4+ T cells from blood. Source of these receptors: a human donor with classical Hodgkin lymphoma.

This chain connects TRBV5-4 to TRBJ1-4; D call uncertain. V gave up 0 bases and J gave up 4 bases, with 7 bases separating them. CDR1 and CDR2 (germline): SGHNT, YYREEE (reference sequence). The CDR3 is 14 residues long. The CDR3 spells CASSLDTYNEKLFF. DNA of the CDR3: TGTGCCAGCAGCTTGGACACTTATAATGAAAAACTGTTTTTT.

The chain is built from TRBV18 and TRBJ1-1, with 8 nucleotides matching TRBD1. The CDR3 covers 15 residues. V was pared by 6 bases and J by 1 base, with 7 bases of the junction left unmatched. Germline CDR1 and CDR2: KGHSH and LQKENI. Here the CDR3 DNA reads TGTGCCAGCTCGACCCGAACAGGGGGGAACACTGAAGCTTTCTTT. Its protein product is CASSTRTGGNTEAFF.

This clone was recorded only once. The rearrangement uses TRBV27 and TRBJ2-2, with D perhaps TRBD2 (5 bases). With 5 bases removed from V and 7 bases from J, the gap between germline ends came to 11 bases. CDR3 length equals 13 residues. In germline, CDR1 is MNHEY, CDR2 SMNVEV (reference sequence). As DNA, the CDR3 is TGTGCCAGCAGTAAACTAGTTTTCGGGGAGCTGTTTTTT. This codes for CASSKLVFGELFF.

J is TRBJ1-1 and V is TRBV19; tentative D call: TRBD1 (6 bases). Trimming cost V 6 bases and J 5 bases, with 19 bases left between them. This CDR3 is built from 15 residues. Germline V gene sequence: CDR1 LNHDA, CDR2 SQIVND (reference sequence). CDR3 residues: CASSPNRVGATEAFF. CDR3 in DNA: TGTGCCAGTAGCCCCAACAGGGTGGGCGCGACTGAAGCTTTCTTT.

This chain uses TRBV14 with TRBJ2-5; D remains unclear. The germline gives CDR1 SGHDN, CDR2 FVKESK. This CDR3 region has 14 residues. The V end lost 4 bases, the J end lost 6 bases, and 15 bases lay between the germline ends. The CDR3 nucleotides are TGTGCCAGCAGCCCCCTTTCAGCGTTGCAGACCCAGTACTTC. Translation: CASSPLSALQTQYF.

In DNA form, the CDR3 reads TGCAGTGCGGAGAGGTCCCACAGGGACACCTTC. This gives the protein CSAERSHRDTF. This chain links TRBV20-1 with TRBJ1-2, with D perhaps TRBD1 (6 bases). The CDR3 extends over 11 amino acids. Between the trimmed V and J ends, which lost 6 bases and 12 bases, there was a span of 17 bases. Germline V gives CDR1 DFQATT, CDR2 SNEGSKA (reference sequence).

V gene TRBV11-2 combines with J gene TRBJ2-1; D is unclear. Germline V gene lookup returns CDR1 SGHAT and CDR2 FQNNGV. This CDR3 is 13 amino acids long. V lost 1 base, J lost 5 bases, and 6 bases lay in between. The CDR3 DNA follows: TGTGCCAGCAGCTTAGGTGTAAACAATGAGCAGTTCTTC. It is translated as CASSLGVNNEQFF.

The chain couples TRBV10-3 to TRBJ2-1; D remains ambiguous. Trimming cost V 2 bases and J 0 bases, with 8 bases left between them. Germline CDR1 ENHRY, CDR2 SYGVKD. The CDR3 has 15 residues. The CDR3 protein is CAISEPGSSYNEQFF. CDR3 sequence (DNA): TGTGCCATCAGTGAGCCCGGGTCCTCCTACAATGAGCAGTTCTTC.

The CDR3 nucleotides are TGTGCCACCACTAGCGGCCAAAGCACAGATACGCAGTATTTT. The encoded protein is CATTSGQSTDTQYF. V and J are TRBV10-3 and TRBJ2-3; 8 nucleotides match TRBD2. The ends lost 10 bases at V and 0 bases at J; junction bases unmatched: 6. The CDR3 sequence is 14 residues long. Germline V lookup: CDR1 ENHRY, CDR2 SYGVKD.

DNA of the CDR3: TGTGCCAGCAGACGCGGGGTGGGACGTCTGAACACTGAAGCTTTCTTT. Its protein product is CASRRGVGRLNTEAFF. The chain couples TRBV27 to TRBJ1-1; maybe TRBD1 (5 bases). The CDR3 covers 16 residues. V lost 6 bases, J lost 0 bases, and 17 bases lay in between. Germline V lookup: CDR1 MNHEY, CDR2 SMNVEV (reference sequence).

The chain is built from TRBV14 and TRBJ1-2, with a weak D call TRBD1 (5 bases). V was pared by 0 bases and J by 4 bases, with 12 bases between. Germline CDR1 SGHDN, CDR2 FVKESK. The CDR3 is made up of 15 amino acids. This CDR3 reads CASSQDSGRTYGYTF. CDR3 bases: TGTGCCAGCAGCCAAGATTCGGGACGGACCTATGGCTACACCTTC. Combining the CDR3 with reference TRBV14 and TRBJ1-2 gives the whole variable domain EAGVTQFPSHSVIEKGQTVTLRCDPISGHDNLYWYRRVMGKEIKFLLHFVKESKQDESGMPNNRFLAERTGGTYSTLKVQPAELEDSGVYFCASSQDSGRTYGYTFGSGTRLTVV.